Presented here are 21 T cell receptor beta chains from one specimen sequenced in a study of T cells after yellow fever vaccination. TCRdb reanalysed the 5' RACE reads using MiXCR and keeps one entry per CDR3 protein. There are under 550,000 distinct CDR3 sequences in the sample; less than 25% occur only once, and about a sixth lies in the top ten. This specimen consisted of PBMCs, obtained approximately 22 days after the first yellow fever vaccination. Source of these receptors: a man aged 18 to 30 who received the YFV17D yellow fever vaccine.

J is TRBJ1-4 and V is TRBV11-2; D might be TRBD1 (5 bases). Looked up from germline, CDR1 is SGHAT and CDR2 is FQNNGV. V was pared by 1 base and J by 4 bases, with 10 bases between. This CDR3 region has 15 residues. In DNA form, the CDR3 reads TGTGCCAGCAGCTTAGCAGGGCTCAATAATGAAAAACTGTTTTTT. Translating it yields CASSLAGLNNEKLFF.

The J gene is TRBJ2-1, the V gene TRBV25-1; D gene uncertain. The CDR3 covers 17 residues. V lost 1 base and J 0 bases, leaving 13 bases between the germline ends. Germline CDR1 reads MGHDK; CDR2 reads SYGVNS. CDR3 loop: CASSEFRALASYNEQFF. The CDR3, as DNA: TGTGCCAGCAGTGAATTTAGGGCCCTCGCCTCCTACAATGAGCAGTTCTTC.

This chain connects TRBV6-1 to TRBJ2-7, with TRBD1 matching over 8 bases. Germline assignment: CDR1 MNHNS and CDR2 SASEGT. The CDR3 spans 15 residues. V trimming: 5 bases; J trimming: 2 bases; junction bases outside the gene matches: 8. This CDR3 is CASSRLGQGTYEQYF. CDR3 in DNA: TGTGCCAGCAGTCGCCTCGGACAGGGCACCTACGAGCAGTACTTC.

The chain employs TRBV20-1 and TRBJ1-2, with D unresolved. From germline, CDR1 is DFQATT and CDR2 SNEGSKA (reference sequence). V lost 5 bases, J lost 1 base, and 8 bases lay in between. This CDR3 has 12 residues. CDR3 amino acids: CSAGRDNYGYTF. CDR3 DNA: TGCAGTGCTGGGCGTGATAACTATGGCTACACCTTC.

The gene calls are TRBV7-2 and TRBJ2-4; TRBD1 matches 11 bases. The CDR3 is 16 amino acids. Per germline, CDR1 SGHTA and CDR2 FQGNSA. V shed 1 base, J shed 8 bases, and the junction held 7 bases outside the gene matches. This CDR3 reads CASSLERTGGVDIQYF. The CDR3 region has the DNA TGTGCCAGCAGCTTAGAGCGGACAGGGGGCGTTGACATTCAGTACTTC. The full variable domain, with the rest looked up from reference TRBV7-2 and TRBJ2-4, is GAGVSQSPSNKVTEKGKDVELRCDPISGHTALYWYRQSLGQGLEFLIYFQGNSAPDKSGLPSDRFSAERTGGSVSTLTIQRTQQEDSAVYLCASSLERTGGVDIQYFGAGTRLSVL.

This clonotype was detected a few times. The chain couples TRBV5-1 to TRBJ2-7; TRBD2 agrees at 9 bases. The germline V gene has CDR1 SGHRS and CDR2 YFSETQ. This CDR3 has 14 residues. The J segment lost 3 bases and the V segment lost 4 bases, leaving 5 bases of the junction unmatched. In DNA, the CDR3 is TGCGCCAGCAGCCAGACTAGCGGTCTCTACGAGCAGTACTTC. Encoded protein: CASSQTSGLYEQYF.

The chain carries TRBV10-3 and TRBJ1-2; D not certain. The germline CDR1 and CDR2 sequences are ENHRY and SYGVKD. Trimming pared 5 bases from V and 8 bases from J, leaving 15 bases between. This CDR3 is built from 13 residues. CDR3 in amino acids: CAISPDSNGGYTF. CDR3 DNA: TGTGCCATCAGTCCCGACTCAAACGGCGGCTACACCTTC.

In this sample, this clonotype turned up many times. This rearrangement joins TRBV12-3 or TRBV12-4 to TRBJ2-1; 10 positions match TRBD1. CDR3 length equals 14 residues. V shed 6 bases and J 8 bases; nucleotides not matched to a gene: 7. In DNA, the CDR3 is TGTGCCAGCAGCTCGACAGGGGGCCGGGATGAGCAGTTCTTC. Translating it yields CASSSTGGRDEQFF.

The gene calls are TRBV13 and TRBJ2-7; TRBD2 matches 7 bases. V shed 6 bases, J shed 0 bases, and the junction held 8 bases outside the gene matches. Germline assignment: CDR1 PRHDT and CDR2 FYEKMQ (reference sequence). The CDR3 is 15 residues long. Written as DNA, the CDR3 is TGTGCCAGCAGTTTCAGCGGGGATCGCTCCTACGAGCAGTACTTC. Residues: CASSFSGDRSYEQYF.

This clonotype was counted between two and nine times. The CDR3 DNA follows: TGTGCCAGCAGCTTACCCGCCCGGGGGCCCCTCGCTGAAGCTTTCTTT. Its translation is CASSLPARGPLAEAFF. The chain is built from TRBV5-4 and TRBJ1-1; a possible D gene is TRBD1 (6 bases). Germline assignment: CDR1 SGHNT and CDR2 YYREEE (reference sequence). CDR3 length equals 16 residues. V was clipped by 2 bases and J by 6 bases, with 20 bases between them.

This clonotype appeared a few times. This chain joins TRBV24-1 and TRBJ2-5; D possibly corresponds to TRBD2 (6 bases). CDR1 KGHDR and CDR2 SFDVKD come from the germline V gene. This CDR3 region has 14 residues. Trimming shortened V by 4 bases and J by 0 bases, and 8 bases separated the two germline ends. The CDR3 DNA sequence: TGTGCCACCAGTGAGGGCGGGGACCAAGAGACCCAGTACTTC. This sequence encodes CATSEGGDQETQYF.

The V gene is TRBV7-9, the J gene TRBJ1-2; TRBD1 matches 7 bases. After removal of 7 bases from V and 3 bases from J, the junction contained 8 bases not matched to a gene. This CDR3 region has 14 residues. The germline CDR1 and CDR2 sequences are SEHNR and FQNEAQ (reference sequence). CDR3 in amino acids: CASNDRAVDYGYTF. The CDR3 bases are TGTGCCAGCAACGACAGGGCGGTGGACTATGGCTACACCTTC.

This clonotype was picked up one time. The V and J genes are TRBV24-1 and TRBJ2-5; a possible D gene is TRBD1 (6 bases). CDR1 and CDR2 (germline): KGHDR, SFDVKD. The CDR3 is 14 amino acids. With 4 bases removed from V and 1 base from J, the gap between germline ends came to 9 bases. The CDR3 region has the DNA TGTGCCACCAGTGAAACAGGGCTCCAAGAGACCCAGTACTTC. This encodes CATSETGLQETQYF.

This chain joins TRBV7-2 and TRBJ1-2; D is uncertain. The V end lost 0 bases, the J end lost 0 bases, and 5 bases lay between the germline ends. Germline V CDR1 and CDR2: SGHTA, FQGNSA. The CDR3 runs to 14 residues. The CDR3 DNA reads as TGTGCCAGCAGCTTAGCCGGACCTAACTATGGCTACACCTTC. Encoded protein: CASSLAGPNYGYTF.

V usage is TRBV20-1 and J usage is TRBJ2-2; no reliable D call. Germline V lookup: CDR1 DFQATT, CDR2 SNEGSKA (reference sequence). V lost 1 base, J lost 5 bases, and 17 bases lay in between. The CDR3 covers 16 residues. CDR3 in DNA: TGCAGTGCTAGAGGGGTGGTCAGCCGATGGACCGGGGAGCTGTTTTTT. This encodes CSARGVVSRWTGELFF.

The V call is TRBV6-2 or TRBV6-3, the J call TRBJ2-1, with 9 bases lining up with TRBD1. The CDR3 is made up of 16 amino acids. The J segment lost 8 bases and the V segment lost 5 bases, leaving 13 bases of the junction unmatched. Germline lookup yields CDR1 MNHEY and CDR2 SVGEGT. The CDR3 region is CASSGPGQGKVDEQFF. The CDR3 DNA reads as TGTGCCAGCAGTGGGCCGGGACAGGGAAAGGTGGATGAGCAGTTCTTC.

The table lists this clonotype with a few counts. The rearrangement uses TRBV9 and TRBJ2-5, with a tentative D call TRBD2 (5 bases). This CDR3 is 14 amino acids long. Germline CDR1 reads SGDLS; CDR2 reads YYNGEE. V lost 3 bases and J 4 bases, leaving 13 bases between the germline ends. CDR3: CASSADQRPETQYF. CDR3 sequence (DNA): TGTGCCAGCAGCGCTGACCAGCGGCCAGAGACCCAGTACTTC.

This clonotype came up many times. The chain has TRBV7-9 and TRBJ2-3, with D perhaps TRBD2 (6 bases). The germline V gene has CDR1 SEHNR and CDR2 FQNEAQ (reference sequence). Trimming removed 3 bases from V and 1 base from J, with 8 bases in between. The CDR3 length is 14 residues. The CDR3 protein is CASSFGGGTDTQYF. CDR3 bases: TGTGCCAGCAGCTTTGGAGGGGGCACAGATACGCAGTATTTT.

V gene TRBV20-1 combines with J gene TRBJ1-1, with D possibly being TRBD1 (5 bases). V shed 5 bases and J shed 4 bases, with 8 bases lying between them. The CDR3 is made up of 11 amino acids. Germline V gene lookup returns CDR1 DFQATT and CDR2 SNEGSKA (reference sequence). CDR3 sequence reads: CSAPQGTEAFF. In DNA, the CDR3 is TGCAGTGCTCCCCAGGGCACTGAAGCTTTCTTT.

This clonotype was detected a few times. The chain joins TRBV5-1 to TRBJ2-5, with no clear D. V lost 4 bases, J lost 2 bases, and 15 bases lay in between. CDR3 length: 15 amino acids. Germline V gives CDR1 SGHRS, CDR2 YFSETQ. The CDR3 spells CASSPGMQKQETQYF. The CDR3 DNA reads TGCGCCAGCAGCCCCGGAATGCAGAAGCAAGAGACCCAGTACTTC.

This clonotype was seen only a few times. The chain recombines TRBV7-8 with TRBJ2-3; D remains ambiguous. V lost 1 base and J lost 2, with 10 bases in between. The CDR3 is 15 residues long. The germline gives CDR1 SGHVS, CDR2 FQNEAQ. This chain's CDR3 is CASSLGVTDTDTQYF. The CDR3 DNA reads TGTGCCAGCAGCTTAGGGGTTACAGACACAGATACGCAGTATTTT.